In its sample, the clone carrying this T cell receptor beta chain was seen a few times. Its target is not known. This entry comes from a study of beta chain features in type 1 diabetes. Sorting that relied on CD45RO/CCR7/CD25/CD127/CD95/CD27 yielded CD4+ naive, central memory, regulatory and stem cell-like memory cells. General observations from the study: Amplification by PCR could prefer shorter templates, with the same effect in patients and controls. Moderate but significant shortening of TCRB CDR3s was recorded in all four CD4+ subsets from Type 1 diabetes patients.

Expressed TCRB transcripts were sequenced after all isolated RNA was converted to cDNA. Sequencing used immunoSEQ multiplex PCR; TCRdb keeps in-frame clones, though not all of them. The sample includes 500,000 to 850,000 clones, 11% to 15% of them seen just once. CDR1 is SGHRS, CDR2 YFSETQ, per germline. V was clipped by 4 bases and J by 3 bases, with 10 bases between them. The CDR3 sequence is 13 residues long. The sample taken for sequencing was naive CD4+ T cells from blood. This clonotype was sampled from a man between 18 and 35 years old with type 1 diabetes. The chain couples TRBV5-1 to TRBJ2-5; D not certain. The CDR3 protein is CASSQAAEETQYF. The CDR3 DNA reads TGCGCCAGCAGCCAGGCGGCAGAAGAGACCCAGTACTTC.